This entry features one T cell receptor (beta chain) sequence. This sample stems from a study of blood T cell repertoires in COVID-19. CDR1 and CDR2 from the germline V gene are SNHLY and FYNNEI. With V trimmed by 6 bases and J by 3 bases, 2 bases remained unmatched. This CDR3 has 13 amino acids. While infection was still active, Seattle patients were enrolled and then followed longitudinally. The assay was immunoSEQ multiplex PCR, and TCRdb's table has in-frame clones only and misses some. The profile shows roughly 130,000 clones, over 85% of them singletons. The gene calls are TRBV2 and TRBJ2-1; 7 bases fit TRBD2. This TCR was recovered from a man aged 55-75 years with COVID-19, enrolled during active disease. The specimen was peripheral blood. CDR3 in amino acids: CASRRTSYNEQFF. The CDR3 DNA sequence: TGTGCCAGCAGGAGGACTAGCTACAATGAGCAGTTCTTC.